Following are 7 T cell receptor beta chains from one sample sequenced in a study of T cells after yellow fever vaccination. TCRdb re-called the 5' RACE reads with MiXCR, one entry per CDR3 protein. The sample has approximately 510,000 distinct CDR3 sequences; roughly 22% are singletons. Source: PBMCs, taken 21 days after the first yellow fever vaccination. These TCRs come from a man aged 18 to 30 who received the YFV17D yellow fever vaccine.

This clonotype has more than one count but fewer than ten. V is TRBV28 and J is TRBJ2-7; the D gene is possibly TRBD2 (5 bases). This CDR3 spans 15 amino acids. V lost 7 bases to trimming and J lost 0 bases, with 16 bases between them. Germline V gives CDR1 MDHEN, CDR2 SYDVKM. In DNA form, the CDR3 reads TGTGCCAGCACAGCGGCAGCAGCCCCCTCCTACGAGCAGTACGTC. It specifies CASTAAAAPSYEQYV.

The genes are TRBV12-3 or TRBV12-4 and TRBJ2-1, with D perhaps given as TRBD1 or TRBD2 (5 bases each). V was pared by 3 bases and J by 9 bases, with 12 bases between. CDR3 length: 13 residues. The CDR3 reads CASSLTGALEQFF. CDR3 nucleotides: TGTGCCAGCAGTTTGACCGGGGCCCTTGAGCAGTTCTTC.

The genes are TRBV29-1 and TRBJ1-4; D is perhaps TRBD1 (5 bases). This CDR3 contains 12 residues. V lost 5 bases and J 7 bases, leaving 11 bases between the germline ends. Germline values: CDR1 SQVTM, CDR2 ANQGSEA. The CDR3 region has the DNA TGCAGCGTTAGAAGGGGTAGTGAAAAACTGTTTTTT. Translating it yields CSVRRGSEKLFF.

This chain's CDR3 is CASSQEGSEPPEQYF. For the CDR3, the DNA is TGCGCCAGCAGCCAAGAAGGGTCGGAGCCGCCCGAGCAGTACTTC. V gene TRBV4-1 combines with J gene TRBJ2-7; D remains unclear. V was shortened by 0 bases and J by 6 bases, with 15 bases between the two germline ends. Germline CDR1 reads MGHRA; CDR2 reads YSYEKL. The CDR3 length is 15 residues.

This clonotype appeared many times. J is TRBJ2-5 and V is TRBV11-2, with a weak D call TRBD2 (5 bases). Per the germline V gene, CDR1 is SGHAT and CDR2 is FQNNGV. The CDR3 loop spans 14 amino acids. Trimming shortened V by 7 bases and J by 5 bases, and 17 bases separated the two germline ends. CDR3 sequence (DNA): TGTGCCAGCACCGACCTACGGGGTTGGGAGACCCAGTACTTC. Its protein product is CASTDLRGWETQYF.

CDR3 bases: TGTGCCAGCAGCGCCTCGACCGGCGTAAATACTGAAGCTTTCTTT. Protein sequence: CASSASTGVNTEAFF. V gene TRBV9 combines with J gene TRBJ1-1; D not certain. The CDR3 extends over 15 amino acids. Germline assignment: CDR1 SGDLS and CDR2 YYNGEE. V was shortened by 3 bases and J by 5 bases, with 17 bases between the two germline ends.

In this sample, this clonotype turned up a few times. The chain joins TRBV2 to TRBJ2-7; the D gene is possibly TRBD1 (6 bases). The CDR3 runs 14 residues. V was cut by 11 bases and J by 7 bases, with 24 bases left in between. CDR1 SNHLY and CDR2 FYNNEI come from the germline V gene. The chain's CDR3 is CASRGAGPGEEQYF. The CDR3 region has the DNA TGTGCCTCCAGGGGCGCAGGGCCAGGGGAGGAGCAGTACTTC. The full variable domain, with the rest looked up from reference TRBV2 and TRBJ2-7, is EPEVTQTPSHQVTQMGQEVILRCVPISNHLYFYWYRQILGQKVEFLVSFYNNEISEKSEIFDDQFSVERPDGSNFTLKIRSTKLEDSAMYFCASRGAGPGEEQYFGPGTRLTVT.